Following are 23 T cell receptor beta chains from one sample sequenced in a study of blood T cells in healthy people across ages (dated by TCRdb to between 2014 and 2016). The library was made by 5' RACE. Sequenced using an Illumina HiSeq 2500. A second PCR of roughly 7 to 12 cycles was performed with a sample-barcoded 5' primer and a J-beta primer mix. TCRdb trimmed the raw reads at Q25, called clones with MiXCR and kept productive beta chains. Each record represents a unique CDR3 protein, reported with the most common genes and DNA among its rows. The sample table shows fewer than 800,000 distinct CDR3 sequences, and under 25% are seen once. Clones ranked in the top ten supply 3% to 4% of the sample. Sequencing input: blood. The source of these receptors is a man in his 70s in good health.

Worth noting for this clonotype: A clone one base away is much larger, so this may be a read error. This chain joins TRBV28 and TRBJ2-4; maybe TRBD1 (5 bases). V lost 4 bases, J lost 9 bases, and 16 bases lay in between. Germline V gives CDR1 MDHEN, CDR2 SYDVKM. CDR3 length: 14 amino acids. CDR3 nucleotide sequence: TGTGCCAGCAGTTGCCTTGTGAAAGGGGTCATTCAGTACTTC. Amino acid sequence: CASSCLVKGVIQYF.

In this sample, this clonotype turned up a few times. The chain has TRBV20-1 and TRBJ2-7; TRBD1 matches 10 bases. Germline V gene lookup returns CDR1 DFQATT and CDR2 SNEGSKA (reference sequence). V shed 3 bases and J 6 bases; nucleotides not matched to a gene: 11. The CDR3 loop spans 15 amino acids. Here the CDR3 DNA reads TGCAGTGCTAGTCGGGGACAGGGGACTTCGGGCGAGCAGTACTTC. Protein: CSASRGQGTSGEQYF.

This clonotype was seen more than once but under ten times. This sequence joins TRBV7-9 and TRBJ2-5; no clear D gene. The better agreement between TRBJ2-7 and the DNA end casts doubt on the J call. Germline lookup yields CDR1 SEHNR and CDR2 FQNEAQ (reference sequence). CDR3 size: 14 residues. The CDR3 spells CASSLALGSHEQYF. Written as DNA, the CDR3 is TGTGCCAGCAGCTTAGCCCTGGGTTCCCACGAGCAGTACTTC.

In this sample, this clonotype turned up a few times. The chain is built from TRBV19 and TRBJ2-3; TRBD2 aligns across 7 bases. With V trimmed by 9 bases and J by 4 bases, 13 bases remained unmatched. This CDR3 contains 15 residues. Per the germline V gene, CDR1 is LNHDA and CDR2 is SQIVND (reference sequence). The CDR3 spells CASCQRGGPSDTQYF. The CDR3 coding sequence is TGTGCCAGCTGCCAGAGGGGAGGGCCGTCAGATACGCAGTATTTT.

There are a few counts of this clonotype. J is TRBJ2-7 and V is TRBV28; D remains ambiguous. The V end was cut by 6 bases, the J end by 0 bases, with 12 bases between. Germline V gene data show CDR1 as MDHEN and CDR2 as SYDVKM. This CDR3 is 14 amino acids long. The CDR3 DNA reads as TGTGCCAGCAGAGATCAGGAGATCTCCTACGAGCAGTACTTC. The encoded protein is CASRDQEISYEQYF.

The rearrangement uses TRBV29-1 and TRBJ2-1; 7 bases fit TRBD2. This CDR3 contains 14 residues. CDR1 is SQVTM and CDR2 is ANQGSEA in the germline V gene. Germline trimming cut 1 base from V and 6 bases from J; bases unmatched to any gene: 6. The CDR3 spells CSVEGQTSPNEQFF. The CDR3 nucleotides are TGCAGCGTTGAAGGGCAGACTAGCCCCAATGAGCAGTTCTTC.

Concerning this clonotype: A single base separates this from a much larger clone, so it may be a read error. The chain is built from TRBV20-1 and TRBJ2-5; D gene ambiguous. CDR3 size: 11 residues. CDR1 is DFQATT, CDR2 SNEGSKA, per germline (reference sequence). V was pared by 6 bases and J by 2 bases, with 7 bases between. The DNA of the CDR3 is TGCAGTGCCTGTGGGCAAGAGACCCAGTACTTC. It is translated as CSACGQETQYF.

This chain uses TRBV29-1 with TRBJ2-6; D is ambiguous. V was clipped by 6 bases and J by 2 bases, with 11 bases between them. The CDR3 length is 14 residues. Germline V CDR1 and CDR2: SQVTM, ANQGSEA. CDR3 region: CSVSSETGANVLTF. The CDR3 region has the DNA TGCAGCGTGAGCAGTGAGACTGGGGCCAACGTCCTGACTTTC.

V usage is TRBV30 and J usage is TRBJ2-2; possible D gene TRBD2, 5 bases. The CDR3 has 15 amino acids. V dropped 0 bases and J dropped 3 bases, with 11 bases sitting between them. Germline V gives CDR1 GTSNPN, CDR2 SVGIG (reference sequence). The DNA for the CDR3 is TGTGCCTGGAGTGTAGCGGCAGCCTACACCGGGGAGCTGTTTTTT. It specifies CAWSVAAAYTGELFF.

This clonotype has a handful of counts. The rearrangement joins TRBV20-1 to TRBJ2-7, with 9 nucleotides matching TRBD1. This CDR3 spans 14 amino acids. Germline V gives CDR1 DFQATT, CDR2 SNEGSKA (reference sequence). V shed 3 bases, J shed 3 bases, and the junction held 6 bases outside the gene matches. CDR3 residues: CSASWTGEVYEQYF. In nucleotides, the CDR3 is TGCAGTGCTAGCTGGACAGGGGAGGTCTACGAGCAGTACTTC.

This chain links TRBV20-1 with TRBJ2-1; D possibly corresponds to TRBD1 (5 bases). The V and J ends lost 5 bases and 10 bases respectively, with 15 bases between them. Per germline, CDR1 DFQATT and CDR2 SNEGSKA (reference sequence). The length of the CDR3 is 12 residues. CDR3 region: CSAPRSAGEQFF. The CDR3 DNA reads TGCAGTGCTCCCCGTTCTGCAGGGGAGCAGTTCTTC.

The chain couples TRBV20-1 to TRBJ2-6, with D unclear. The ends were cut back, 4 bases at V and 3 bases at J, with 7 bases in the middle. Germline-derived CDR1 and CDR2 are DFQATT and SNEGSKA (reference sequence). This CDR3 comprises 13 residues. The CDR3 protein is CSATGFGANVLTF. CDR3 in DNA: TGCAGTGCTACGGGTTTTGGGGCCAACGTCCTGACTTTC.

This clonotype was observed a few times. The chain uses TRBV20-1 and TRBJ1-2, with D possibly matching TRBD1 (6 bases). Germline lookup yields CDR1 DFQATT and CDR2 SNEGSKA (reference sequence). There are 16 residues in the CDR3. Trimming stripped 4 bases from V and 0 bases from J, with 18 bases between. CDR3 DNA: TGCAGTGCTACAGGACAGACGGTGTTCACTAACTATGGCTACACCTTC. Translated: CSATGQTVFTNYGYTF.

The sample holds a few counts of this clonotype. The J gene is TRBJ1-5, the V gene TRBV4-1; 7 bases align to TRBD1. V was pared by 0 bases and J by 5 bases, with 4 bases of the junction left unmatched. CDR1 MGHRA and CDR2 YSYEKL come from the germline V gene. The length of the CDR3 is 15 residues. CDR3 protein: CASSQEAQGYQPQHF. The DNA for the CDR3 is TGCGCCAGCAGCCAAGAAGCACAGGGGTATCAGCCCCAGCATTTT.

This chain uses TRBV9 with TRBJ1-4; D is uncertain. CDR3 length: 13 residues. The V and J ends lost 3 bases and 0 bases respectively, with 3 bases between them. Germline V gene lookup returns CDR1 SGDLS and CDR2 YYNGEE. In DNA, the CDR3 is TGTGCCAGCAGCGGAACAACTAATGAAAAACTGTTTTTT. The encoded protein is CASSGTTNEKLFF.

The table lists this clonotype with a few counts. The chain recombines TRBV10-3 with TRBJ2-7; 7 nucleotides agree with TRBD2. Germline CDR1 is ENHRY and CDR2 is SYGVKD. The J segment lost 6 bases and the V segment lost 0 bases, leaving 2 bases of the junction unmatched. CDR3 length equals 13 residues. CDR3 DNA sequence: TGTGCCATCAGTGAGTCCCAGCGGGGCGAGCAGTACTTC. This sequence encodes CAISESQRGEQYF.

This clonotype occurred a few times. This chain links TRBV5-1 with TRBJ2-1, with D maybe TRBD2 (5 bases). The CDR3 length is 17 residues. Germline CDR1 is SGHRS and CDR2 is YFSETQ. Trimming took 1 base from V and 0 from J, leaving 14 bases between them. The CDR3 here is CASSLTSPPYSYNEQFF. The DNA of the CDR3 is TGCGCCAGCAGCTTGACTAGTCCCCCTTACTCCTACAATGAGCAGTTCTTC.

V and J are TRBV12-3 or TRBV12-4 and TRBJ1-2, with D perhaps matching TRBD1 (6 bases). The CDR3 covers 13 residues. V lost 1 base and J 7 bases, leaving 10 bases between the germline ends. The CDR3 DNA reads TGTGCCAGCAGTTTAGGGACAGTGGGTGGCTACACCTTC. It codes for CASSLGTVGGYTF.

This clonotype was seen more than once but under ten times. This sequence joins TRBV9 and TRBJ1-3, with D possibly TRBD1 on 6 matching bases. V was trimmed by 3 bases and J by 4 bases, leaving 11 bases between them. Germline-derived CDR1 and CDR2 are SGDLS and YYNGEE. The CDR3 sequence is 14 residues long. CDR3 protein: CASSAYREGNTIYF. The CDR3 DNA follows: TGTGCCAGCAGCGCTTACAGGGAGGGAAACACCATATATTTT.

There are many counts of this clonotype. The rearrangement uses TRBV15 and TRBJ2-1; possibly TRBD2 for D (5 bases). CDR1 is LNHNV and CDR2 is YYDKDF in the germline V gene (reference sequence). V was pared by 6 bases and J by 4 bases, with 16 bases between. The CDR3 is 15 amino acids. CDR3 sequence: CATSVEVVGYNEQFF. In DNA, the CDR3 is TGTGCCACCAGTGTGGAGGTTGTAGGGTACAATGAGCAGTTCTTC.

The chain joins TRBV20-1 to TRBJ1-2, with D possibly being TRBD1 (5 bases). Per germline, CDR1 DFQATT and CDR2 SNEGSKA (reference sequence). The CDR3 is 15 amino acids. The CDR3 coding sequence is TGCAGCGCTTACTTCGTCGGGACTGGGAATCGGGGCTACACCTTC. Amino acid sequence: CSAYFVGTGNRGYTF.

V gene TRBV11-2 combines with J gene TRBJ2-1, with D maybe TRBD2 (5 bases). This CDR3 spans 15 amino acids. From germline, CDR1 is SGHAT and CDR2 FQNNGV. The V gene lost 7 bases and the J gene lost 3 bases, with 16 bases spanning the gap. This chain's CDR3 is CASTLSGDIYNEQFF. CDR3 nucleotides: TGTGCCAGCACCCTAAGCGGAGATATCTACAATGAGCAGTTCTTC.

This chain uses TRBV20-1 with TRBJ2-1; D is unclear. The CDR3 has 14 residues. Per germline, CDR1 DFQATT and CDR2 SNEGSKA (reference sequence). V was clipped by 6 bases and J by 0 bases, with 12 bases between them. CDR3 loop: CSAPLGPSYNEQFF. For the CDR3, the DNA is TGCAGTGCCCCCCTAGGCCCCTCCTACAATGAGCAGTTCTTC.